A single count supports the clone carrying this T cell receptor (beta chain). At the DNA level, this CDR3 is encoded by other sequences in the same sample as well. The data are from a study of blood T cell repertoires in COVID-19. In the source study's methods: The authors estimated nucleated cell counts from reference gene primer amplification. TCRdb's table, derived via immunoSEQ multiplex PCR, lists solely in-frame clones and lacks some. Clonal size and the V and J genes are those of that table, whereas D and trimming came from the DNA. This sample carries 150,000 to 200,000 clones, around 87% of them seen once, and the ten largest clones take 2.7%. This receptor was obtained from a man in his forties with active or convalescent COVID-19. The sequenced material came from peripheral blood.

The DNA of the CDR3 is TGTGCCAGTAGTATAGATCGCGCCACCGGGGAGCTGTTTTTT. Its protein product is CASSIDRATGELFF. The chain links TRBV19 to TRBJ2-2; the D is unclear. The CDR3 length is 14 residues. V was clipped by 0 bases and J by 4 bases, with 6 bases between them. Germline V lookup: CDR1 LNHDA, CDR2 SQIVND (reference sequence).